The 30 T cell receptor beta chains reported below all come from one sample, sequenced in a study of T-cell reconstitution after alpha-beta-depleted transplantation in children. Preparation of the TCRbeta library used unique molecular identifiers. Using its own MiXCR run on the PCR reads, TCRdb lists one record per CDR3 protein. The data contain approximately 240,000 distinct CDR3 sequences, about 9.6% of them singletons. This specimen consisted of PBMCs from the stem cell graft donor, obtained from the stem cell graft. Source of these receptors: a human donor who donated a stem cell graft to a child with SCID.

This clonotype was detected many times. The chain is built from TRBV4-3 and TRBJ2-3, with D possibly TRBD2 on 5 matching bases. Looked up from germline, CDR1 is LGHNA and CDR2 is YSLEER. The CDR3 consists of 15 residues. Trimming removed 4 bases at V and 3 bases at J, with 14 bases between. In DNA form, the CDR3 reads TGCGCCAGCAGCCTCAATCCGGACTGGACAGATACGCAGTATTTT. This translates into CASSLNPDWTDTQYF.

A remark on this clonotype: A much bigger clone sits one base away, suggesting this may be a read error. V is TRBV29-1 and J is TRBJ2-7; D possibly uses TRBD1 or TRBD2 (6 bases each). Germline assignment: CDR1 SQVTM and CDR2 ANQGSEA. The CDR3 is made up of 13 amino acids. V was pared by 4 bases and J by 5 bases, with 15 bases between. The CDR3 DNA reads TGCAGCGTTGGGGGGGCCGTTTTCCACGAGCAGTACTTC. Translation gives CSVGGAVFHEQYF.

This clonotype came up a few times. The CDR3 DNA sequence: TGTGCCTGGAGTGTTTTAGCAACTAATGAAAAACTGTTTTTT. This encodes CAWSVLATNEKLFF. V usage is TRBV30 and J usage is TRBJ1-4; D call uncertain. V was clipped by 0 bases and J by 0 bases, with 5 bases between them. The CDR3 covers 14 residues. CDR1 and CDR2 (germline): GTSNPN, SVGIG (reference sequence).

This clonotype appeared many times. The chain combines TRBV4-1 with TRBJ1-4; a possible D gene is TRBD1 (5 bases). The germline V gene has CDR1 MGHRA and CDR2 YSYEKL. This CDR3 spans 15 amino acids. Trimming took off 5 bases at V and 1 base at J, with 11 bases between the two ends. In DNA form, the CDR3 reads TGCGCCAGCAGCTCCCCGGGGGAAACTAATGAAAAACTGTTTTTT. It codes for CASSSPGETNEKLFF.

The rearrangement uses TRBV20-1 and TRBJ1-2; no clear D gene. CDR3 length: 16 amino acids. Trimming shortened V by 1 base and J by 8 bases, and 23 bases separated the two germline ends. CDR1 DFQATT and CDR2 SNEGSKA come from the germline V gene (reference sequence). CDR3 coding DNA: TGCAGTGCTAGAGGCCCCAGTCTCACTCGGACGAGAGGCTACACCTTC. Protein sequence: CSARGPSLTRTRGYTF.

This clonotype was recorded many times. The chain links TRBV5-1 to TRBJ2-2; a possible D gene is TRBD1 (6 bases). This CDR3 spans 16 amino acids. The V gene's germline CDR1 is SGHRS and CDR2 YFSETQ. The V gene lost 0 bases and the J gene lost 3 bases, with 12 bases spanning the gap. The CDR3 DNA is TGCGCCAGCAGCTTGGTCCCGGACAGCTACACCGGGGAGCTGTTTTTT. Translation gives CASSLVPDSYTGELFF.

This clonotype was observed at least ten times. The rearrangement joins TRBV11-3 to TRBJ2-3; D might be TRBD1 or TRBD2, each matching 6 bases. The CDR3 runs 15 residues. Trimming cost V 1 base and J 4 bases, with 12 bases left between them. Germline V gives CDR1 SGHNT, CDR2 YENEEA. The CDR3 coding sequence is TGTGCCAGCAGCTTAGTGGGGGGCGCGGCAGATACGCAGTATTTT. Amino acids: CASSLVGGAADTQYF.

This clonotype was seen repeatedly, ten times or more. The rearrangement uses TRBV7-9 and TRBJ1-4; no firm D call. Per the germline V gene, CDR1 is SEHNR and CDR2 is FQNEAQ (reference sequence). This CDR3 is 13 amino acids long. Trimming left V 4 bases short and J 7 bases short, with 10 bases between. The CDR3, as DNA: TGTGCCAGCAGCTCGATTTCCTTTGAAAAACTGTTTTTT. It encodes CASSSISFEKLFF.

This clonotype was recorded once. The genes are TRBV29-1 and TRBJ1-2; 8 nucleotides agree with TRBD1. CDR3 size: 13 residues. Per germline, CDR1 SQVTM and CDR2 ANQGSEA. Losses at the gene ends were 4 bases for V and 4 bases for J; bases not matched to a gene: 5. The chain's CDR3 is CSVGAGGSYGYTF. The CDR3 coding sequence is TGCAGCGTTGGCGCAGGGGGCAGCTATGGCTACACCTTC.

This clonotype has ten or more counts. The J gene is TRBJ2-1, the V gene TRBV29-1; 10 bases fit TRBD2. V lost 3 bases and J lost 6; bases outside the gene matches: 11. The germline CDR1 and CDR2 sequences are SQVTM and ANQGSEA. The CDR3 is made up of 16 amino acids. The CDR3 region has the DNA TGCAGCGTTGACGAGTTAGCGGGGGGCCTCGGCAATGAGCAGTTCTTC. Translating it yields CSVDELAGGLGNEQFF.

The rearrangement links TRBV28 to TRBJ1-1, with 7 bases lining up with TRBD1. This CDR3 spans 14 amino acids. Per the germline V gene, CDR1 is MDHEN and CDR2 is SYDVKM. V shed 6 bases, J shed 5 bases, and the junction held 9 bases outside the gene matches. The CDR3 reads CASSRQGGTTEAFF. The CDR3 DNA reads as TGTGCCAGCAGCCGACAGGGAGGAACAACTGAAGCTTTCTTT.

This clonotype was seen more than once but under ten times. The chain combines TRBV5-1 with TRBJ2-2; 10 bases align to TRBD2. With V trimmed by 2 bases and J by 2 bases, 3 bases remained unmatched. The CDR3 loop spans 16 amino acids. Germline V gives CDR1 SGHRS, CDR2 YFSETQ. CDR3 region: CASSFLAGANTGELFF. The CDR3 nucleotides are TGCGCCAGCAGCTTCCTAGCGGGGGCCAACACCGGGGAGCTGTTTTTT.

This clonotype was counted at least ten times. The chain recombines TRBV5-1 with TRBJ2-3; no reliable D call. V was clipped by 4 bases and J by 1 base, with 13 bases between them. The germline CDR1 and CDR2 sequences are SGHRS and YFSETQ. The CDR3 sequence is 15 residues long. CDR3 DNA: TGCGCCAGCAGCCCAGGATTGATGCGCACAGATACGCAGTATTTT. Its translation is CASSPGLMRTDTQYF.

This clonotype was found many times. The V call is TRBV7-9, the J call TRBJ1-3; a possible D gene is TRBD1 (6 bases). V was shortened by 1 base and J by 0 bases, with 13 bases between the two germline ends. Germline CDR1 and CDR2: SEHNR and FQNEAQ (reference sequence). CDR3 size: 17 residues. The CDR3 nucleotides are TGTGCCAGCAGCTTAGAACGGACAGCCTTCTCTGGAAACACCATATATTTT. Amino acids: CASSLERTAFSGNTIYF.

This clonotype was detected many times. CDR3 bases: TGCGCCAGCAGCTTCGATCACAGGGATGGCTACACCTTC. Its translation is CASSFDHRDGYTF. The V gene is TRBV5-1, the J gene TRBJ1-2, with a weak D call TRBD1 (6 bases). The germline V gene encodes CDR1 SGHRS and CDR2 YFSETQ. With 2 bases removed from V and 6 bases from J, the gap between germline ends came to 11 bases. This CDR3 has 13 residues.

Many counts were recorded for this clonotype. The chain links TRBV3-1 to TRBJ1-2, with 7 bases that match TRBD1. This CDR3 spans 14 amino acids. CDR1 and CDR2 (germline): LGHDT, YNNKEL (reference sequence). The J segment lost 7 bases and the V segment lost 2 bases, leaving 7 bases of the junction unmatched. The CDR3 sequence is CASSQSEGARGYTF. The CDR3 bases are TGTGCCAGCAGCCAATCGGAGGGGGCTCGTGGCTACACCTTC.

V gene TRBV9 combines with J gene TRBJ2-4; D is ambiguous. Germline CDR1 and CDR2: SGDLS and YYNGEE. This CDR3 has 15 residues. V gave up 0 bases and J gave up 6 bases, with 13 bases separating them. CDR3 DNA sequence: TGTGCCAGCAGCGTAGGCCCGTTAACATTAAACATTCAGTACTTC. This encodes CASSVGPLTLNIQYF.

There are many counts of this clonotype. This rearrangement joins TRBV20-1 to TRBJ1-4; D not resolved. The CDR3 is 15 residues long. Per the germline V gene, CDR1 is DFQATT and CDR2 is SNEGSKA (reference sequence). V was trimmed by 0 bases and J by 8 bases, leaving 16 bases between them. CDR3 nucleotides: TGCAGTGCTAGAGATGGGCGGGATTCAGGCGAAAAACTGTTTTTT. Translating gives CSARDGRDSGEKLFF.

This clonotype came up many times. This rearrangement joins TRBV29-1 to TRBJ1-3, with D perhaps matching TRBD1 (5 bases). Germline V gives CDR1 SQVTM, CDR2 ANQGSEA. V gave up 6 bases and J gave up 0 bases, with 15 bases separating them. CDR3 size: 15 residues. The CDR3 DNA follows: TGCAGCGTGGATGAACAGGAGAGCTCTGGAAACACCATATATTTT. Its protein product is CSVDEQESSGNTIYF.

This clonotype was recorded at least ten times. The J gene is TRBJ1-1, the V gene TRBV20-1; 7 bases align to TRBD1. Germline trimming cut 3 bases from V and 5 bases from J; bases unmatched to any gene: 6. CDR1 and CDR2 (germline): DFQATT, SNEGSKA (reference sequence). The CDR3 length is 13 residues. The CDR3 DNA reads TGCAGTGCTAGTAAGGGGGCCGGGACTGAAGCTTTCTTT. This encodes CSASKGAGTEAFF.

This clonotype was seen ten or more times. CDR3 region: CASSQDLTSGTDTQYF. The CDR3 DNA is TGTGCCAGCAGCCAAGATTTGACTAGCGGCACAGATACGCAGTATTTT. The chain recombines TRBV3-1 with TRBJ2-3, with 8 bases that match TRBD2. V lost 0 bases, J lost 1 base, and 3 bases stayed unmatched. The CDR3 sequence is 16 residues long. In germline, CDR1 is LGHDT, CDR2 YNNKEL (reference sequence).

This clonotype was seen only a few times. V gene TRBV20-1 combines with J gene TRBJ2-1; 9 nucleotides line up with TRBD2. This CDR3 spans 17 amino acids. Germline values: CDR1 DFQATT, CDR2 SNEGSKA (reference sequence). V trimming: 3 bases; J trimming: 3 bases; junction bases outside the gene matches: 12. This CDR3 is CSASHRPSGKIYNEQFF. The CDR3, as DNA: TGCAGTGCTAGCCACAGGCCTAGCGGGAAAATCTACAATGAGCAGTTCTTC.

This clonotype was observed at least ten times. DNA of the CDR3: TGTGCCAGCTCACCATTTCTTCCCGGGACGGGAAACACCATATATTTT. Translation gives CASSPFLPGTGNTIYF. The V and J genes are TRBV18 and TRBJ1-3; a weak D match, TRBD1 (5 bases). Trimming removed 2 bases from V and 4 bases from J, with 15 bases in between. Germline CDR1 is KGHSH and CDR2 is LQKENI. CDR3 length equals 16 residues.

This clonotype was counted ten times or more. The CDR3 coding sequence is TGTGCCAGCAGTGATTTGACTTTCCTAGTGGAGCAGTTCTTC. Its translation is CASSDLTFLVEQFF. This chain connects TRBV2 to TRBJ2-1; D unclear. The ends were cut back, 3 bases at V and 10 bases at J, with 16 bases in the middle. Per the germline V gene, CDR1 is SNHLY and CDR2 is FYNNEI. The CDR3 spans 14 residues.

This clonotype came up many times. This chain connects TRBV12-3 or TRBV12-4 to TRBJ2-7; no firm D call. The CDR3 spans 15 residues. Trimming removed 1 base at V and 0 bases at J, with 10 bases between. Written as DNA, the CDR3 is TGTGCCAGCAGTTTAGGGGCGATTAGCTCCTACGAGCAGTACTTC. Its protein is CASSLGAISSYEQYF.

Ten or more counts support this clonotype. The gene calls are TRBV6-5 and TRBJ1-1; D is ambiguous. There are 15 residues in the CDR3. The germline V gene has CDR1 MNHEY and CDR2 SVGAGI. V was trimmed by 4 bases and J by 4 bases, leaving 16 bases between them. The chain's CDR3 is CASSSAGMEGTEAFF. CDR3 coding DNA: TGTGCCAGCAGTTCCGCCGGCATGGAGGGCACTGAAGCTTTCTTT.

This clonotype was observed at least ten times. V usage is TRBV10-3 and J usage is TRBJ2-7, with 9 bases that match TRBD1. The length of the CDR3 is 13 residues. In germline, CDR1 is ENHRY, CDR2 SYGVKD. Trimming cost V 7 bases and J 1 base; bases outside gene matches: 2. DNA for the CDR3: TGTGCCATCAACGACAGGGGGTCCTACGAGCAGTACTTC. This encodes CAINDRGSYEQYF.

V is TRBV18 and J is TRBJ1-1; D is unresolved. V lost 5 bases and J 3 bases, leaving 7 bases between the germline ends. The CDR3 length is 12 residues. Germline assignment: CDR1 KGHSH and CDR2 LQKENI. The CDR3 region has the DNA TGTGCCAGCTCAACGGCCGACACTGAAGCTTTCTTT. The encoded protein is CASSTADTEAFF.

This clonotype was counted ten times or more. The chain has TRBV20-1 and TRBJ2-7, with TRBD1 matching over 8 bases. CDR3 length: 13 amino acids. Per the germline V gene, CDR1 is DFQATT and CDR2 is SNEGSKA (reference sequence). V lost 5 bases to trimming and J lost 6 bases; unmatched junction nucleotides: 9. CDR3 DNA sequence: TGCAGTGCTCTTCCGACAGGGGAGGCCGAGCAGTACTTC. Encoded protein: CSALPTGEAEQYF.

This clonotype showed up many times. The CDR3 protein is CASSHGLEAFF. The CDR3 region has the DNA TGTGCCAGCAGTCACGGTTTAGAAGCTTTCTTT. The rearrangement uses TRBV6-5 and TRBJ1-1; D gene unclear. The V gene lost 5 bases and the J gene lost 8 bases, with 9 bases spanning the gap. The CDR3 totals 11 residues. Germline CDR1 and CDR2: MNHEY and SVGAGI.